This T cell receptor (beta chain) was observed in a study of T cells in Graves' hyperthyroidism and ophthalmopathy. RNA transcripts yielded amplified TCR beta CDR3 regions. The TCR CDR3 was amplified in a first-round RT-PCR using the HTBI primer set. A single record per CDR3 protein comes from TCRdb applying MiXCR to the multiplex PCR reads. This sample has roughly 840,000 distinct CDR3 sequences, with about 38% found just once. There are many counts of this clonotype. The junction had 3 bases not matched to a gene; V was cut back by 1 base and J by 5 bases. There are 15 residues in the CDR3. Looked up from germline, CDR1 is LNHNV and CDR2 is YYDKDF (reference sequence). Clinical symptoms, serum thyroxine, TRAb, thyroid ultrasound and orbital computed tomography informed diagnoses.

The V and J genes are TRBV15 and TRBJ1-1, with TRBD1 matching 11 bases. This receptor was taken from a young man with Graves' hyperthyroidism. Specimen: blood. The CDR3 sequence is CATSRADRGRTEAFF. DNA of the CDR3: TGTGCCACCAGCAGAGCGGACAGGGGGCGGACTGAAGCTTTCTTT.